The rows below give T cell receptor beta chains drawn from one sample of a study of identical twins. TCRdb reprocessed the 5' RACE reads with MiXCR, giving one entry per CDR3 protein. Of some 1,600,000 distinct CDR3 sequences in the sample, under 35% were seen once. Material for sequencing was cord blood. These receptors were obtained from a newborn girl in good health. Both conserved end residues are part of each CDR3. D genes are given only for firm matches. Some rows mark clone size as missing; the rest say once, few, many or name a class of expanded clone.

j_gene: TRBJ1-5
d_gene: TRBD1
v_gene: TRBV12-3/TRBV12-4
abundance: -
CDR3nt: TGTGCCAGCAGTTTAGCCCCCAGGGGGGGTATTCAGCCCCAGCATTTT
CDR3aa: CASSLAPRGGIQPQHF

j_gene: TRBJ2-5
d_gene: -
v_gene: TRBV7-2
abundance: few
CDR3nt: TGTGCCAGCAGCTTAGCAGGGACTTTCGACAATGAGCAGTACTTC
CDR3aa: CASSLAGTFDNEQYF

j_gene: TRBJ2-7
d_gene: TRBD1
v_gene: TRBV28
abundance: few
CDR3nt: TGTGCCAGCACCACAGGGGTATTAACCTACGAGCAGTACTTC
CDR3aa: CASTTGVLTYEQYF

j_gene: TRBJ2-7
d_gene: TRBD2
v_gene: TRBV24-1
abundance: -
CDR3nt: TGTGCCGCCCTGGAGGCGGGAGGTCAAACCTTAAGCGAGCAGTACTTC
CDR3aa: CAALEAGGQTLSEQYF

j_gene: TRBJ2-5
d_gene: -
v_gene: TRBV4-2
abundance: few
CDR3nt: TGTGCCAGCAGCCAAGATTTGGAGGGCCAGTACTTC
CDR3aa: CASSQDLEGQYF

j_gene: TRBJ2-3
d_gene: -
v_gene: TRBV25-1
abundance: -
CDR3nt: TGTGCCAGCAGTGAAACCAGGGAGGGCACAGATACGCAGTATTTT
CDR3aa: CASSETREGTDTQYF

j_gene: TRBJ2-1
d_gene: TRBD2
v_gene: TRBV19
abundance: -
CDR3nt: TGTGCCAGTAGTATTGGGCTAGCGGGGGGCTACAATGAGCAGTTCTTC
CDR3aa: CASSIGLAGGYNEQFF

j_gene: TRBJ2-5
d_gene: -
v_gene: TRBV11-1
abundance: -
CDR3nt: TGTGCCAGCAGCTTAGCTCGGTGGGGTGAGCAGTACTTC
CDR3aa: CASSLARWGEQYF

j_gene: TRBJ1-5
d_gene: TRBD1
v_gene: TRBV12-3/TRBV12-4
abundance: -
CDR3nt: TGTGCCAGCAGTTTACGACAGGGCCCCAATCAGCCCCAGCATTTT
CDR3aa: CASSLRQGPNQPQHF

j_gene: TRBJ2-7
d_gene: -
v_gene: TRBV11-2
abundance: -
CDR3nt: TGTGCCAGCAGCTCAGGGATGGGCGCCTACGAGCAGTACTTC
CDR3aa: CASSSGMGAYEQYF

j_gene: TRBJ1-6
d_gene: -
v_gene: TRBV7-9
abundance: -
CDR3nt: TGTGCCAGCAGCCCCAGGACAGTTTTTAATTCACCCCTCCACTTT
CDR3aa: CASSPRTVFNSPLHF

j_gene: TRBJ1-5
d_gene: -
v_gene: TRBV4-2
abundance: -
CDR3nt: TGTGCCAGCAGCCAAGCCAGGGTCGGGCAGCCCCAGCATTTT
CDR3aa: CASSQARVGQPQHF

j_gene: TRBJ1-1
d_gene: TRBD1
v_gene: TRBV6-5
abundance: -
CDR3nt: TGTGCCAGCAGTTACGATCCCCCGGGACAGGTGAACACTGAAGCTTTCTTT
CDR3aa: CASSYDPPGQVNTEAFF

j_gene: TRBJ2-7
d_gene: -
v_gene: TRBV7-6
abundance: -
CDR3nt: TGTGCCAGCAGCTTACAGTCGCGGGGACCCTACAATGAGCAGTACTTC
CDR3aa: CASSLQSRGPYNEQYF

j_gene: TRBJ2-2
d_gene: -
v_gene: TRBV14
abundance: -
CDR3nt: TGTGCCAGCAGCCGAATCCCCGCGAACACCGGGGAGCTGTTTTTT
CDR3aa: CASSRIPANTGELFF

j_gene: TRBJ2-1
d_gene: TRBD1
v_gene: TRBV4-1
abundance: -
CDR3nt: TGCGCCACCCGACGGACAGGGACCTACAATGAGCAGTTCTTC
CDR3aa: CATRRTGTYNEQFF

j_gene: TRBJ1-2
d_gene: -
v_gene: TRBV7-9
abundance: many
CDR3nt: TGTGCCAGCAGCTTACGGAATAACTATGGCTACACCTTC
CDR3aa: CASSLRNNYGYTF

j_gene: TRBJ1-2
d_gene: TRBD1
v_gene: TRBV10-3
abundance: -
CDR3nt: TGTGCCATCAAATTAGGGGGCGCCTATGGCTACACCTTC
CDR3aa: CAIKLGGAYGYTF

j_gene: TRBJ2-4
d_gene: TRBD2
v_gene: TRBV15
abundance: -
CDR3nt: TGTGCCACCAGCAGACTAGCGGTAGCCAAAAACATTCAGTACTTC
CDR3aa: CATSRLAVAKNIQYF

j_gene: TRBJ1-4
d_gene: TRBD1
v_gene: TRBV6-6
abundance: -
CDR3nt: TGTGCCAGCAGTTACTCGAGGACAGGGTGGGAAAAACTGTTTTTT
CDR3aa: CASSYSRTGWEKLFF

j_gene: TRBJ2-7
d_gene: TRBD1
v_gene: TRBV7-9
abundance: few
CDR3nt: TGTGCCAGCAGCTGGACAGGGGACGAGCAGTACTTC
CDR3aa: CASSWTGDEQYF

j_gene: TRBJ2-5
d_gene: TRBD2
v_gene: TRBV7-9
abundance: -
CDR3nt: TGTGCCAGCAGCTCGCCTACTAGCGGGAGGATTCAAGAGACCCAGTACTTC
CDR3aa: CASSSPTSGRIQETQYF

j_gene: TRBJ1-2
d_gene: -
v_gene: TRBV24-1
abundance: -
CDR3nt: TGTGCCACCAACAGCTATGGCTACACCTTC
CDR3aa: CATNSYGYTF

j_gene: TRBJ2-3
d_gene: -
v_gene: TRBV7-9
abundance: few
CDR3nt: TGTGCCAGCAAGTCGCTAGGGCTTCGCACAGATACGCAGTATTTT
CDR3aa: CASKSLGLRTDTQYF

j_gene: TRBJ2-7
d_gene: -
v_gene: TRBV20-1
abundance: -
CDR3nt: TGCAGTGCTAGAGATTCCGACAGCTCCTACGAGCAGTACTTC
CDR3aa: CSARDSDSSYEQYF

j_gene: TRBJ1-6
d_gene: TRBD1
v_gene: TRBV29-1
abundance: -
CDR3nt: TGCAGCGTTTGTCAGCCGGGACAGGATAATTCACCCCTCCACTTT
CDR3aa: CSVCQPGQDNSPLHF

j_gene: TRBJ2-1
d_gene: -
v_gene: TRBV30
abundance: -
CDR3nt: TGTGCCTGGAGTATAGGCAATGAGCAGTTCTTC
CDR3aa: CAWSIGNEQFF

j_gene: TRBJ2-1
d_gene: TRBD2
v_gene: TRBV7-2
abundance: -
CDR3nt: TGTGCCAGCTACAGTCCGTTACTAGCGGGGGTAGTAGGTGAGCAGTTCTTC
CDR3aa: CASYSPLLAGVVGEQFF

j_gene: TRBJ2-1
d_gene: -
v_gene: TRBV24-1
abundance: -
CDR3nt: TGTGCCACCAGTGATTCCGCACCGAAAGTCGGCGGGAATGAGCAGTTCTTC
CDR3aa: CATSDSAPKVGGNEQFF

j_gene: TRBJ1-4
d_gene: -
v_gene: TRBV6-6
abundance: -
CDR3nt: TGTGCCAGCCGCCCCCGTCTGGAAAAACTGTTTTTT
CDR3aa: CASRPRLEKLFF

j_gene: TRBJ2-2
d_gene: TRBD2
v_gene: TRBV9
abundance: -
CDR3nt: TGTGCCAGCAGCACCCGACTAGCGGGGGGCGATCTGCCCGGGGAGCTGTTTTTT
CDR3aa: CASSTRLAGGDLPGELFF

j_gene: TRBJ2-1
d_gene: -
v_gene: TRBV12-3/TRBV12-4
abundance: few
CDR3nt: TGTGCCATTTGGAGGGACAGTTCCTACAATGAGCAGTTCTTC
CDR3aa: CAIWRDSSYNEQFF

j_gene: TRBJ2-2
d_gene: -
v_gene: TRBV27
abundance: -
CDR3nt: TGTGCCAGCAGTTTATCTTACACCGGGGAGCTGTTTTTT
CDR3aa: CASSLSYTGELFF

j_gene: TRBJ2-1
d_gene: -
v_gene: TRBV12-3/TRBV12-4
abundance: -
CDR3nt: TGTGCCAGCAGCCCAGTCCTATTAGGGTCGCGGCAGTTCTTC
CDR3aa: CASSPVLLGSRQFF

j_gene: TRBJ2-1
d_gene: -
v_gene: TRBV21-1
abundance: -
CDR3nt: TGTGCCAGCAGCAAGGGGACTAGCGGTGGGAACTACAATGAGCAGTTCTTC
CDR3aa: CASSKGTSGGNYNEQFF

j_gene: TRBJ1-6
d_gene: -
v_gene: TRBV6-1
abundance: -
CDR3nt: TGTGCCAGCAGTGAACCATGGGGAGGGCAGGGACTTACACCCCTCCACTTT
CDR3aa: CASSEPWGGQGLTPLHF

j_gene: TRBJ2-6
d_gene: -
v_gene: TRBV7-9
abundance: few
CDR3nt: TGTGCCAGCAGCTTAGGTTCATACAGGGTGGCTGGGGCCAACGTCCTGACTTTC
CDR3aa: CASSLGSYRVAGANVLTF

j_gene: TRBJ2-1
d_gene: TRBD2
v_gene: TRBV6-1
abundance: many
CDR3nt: TGTGCCAGCAGCAACATAGCGGGAGGGAGCTCCTACAATGAGCAGTTCTTC
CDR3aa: CASSNIAGGSSYNEQFF

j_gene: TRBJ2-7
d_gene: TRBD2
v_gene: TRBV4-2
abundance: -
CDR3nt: TGTGCCAGCAGCCAAGACTGGGTAGCGGGGGTTTTGGGATCCTACAATGAGCAGTACTTC
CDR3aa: CASSQDWVAGVLGSYNEQYF

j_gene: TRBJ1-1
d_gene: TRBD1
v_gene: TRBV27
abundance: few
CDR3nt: TGTGCCAGCAGCCGGGGACAGGCCTTTGAAGCTTTCTTT
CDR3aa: CASSRGQAFEAFF

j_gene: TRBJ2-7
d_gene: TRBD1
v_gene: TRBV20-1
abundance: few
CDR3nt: TGCAGTGCGAACCAGGGACAGGGTCCCTACGAGCAGTACTTC
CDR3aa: CSANQGQGPYEQYF

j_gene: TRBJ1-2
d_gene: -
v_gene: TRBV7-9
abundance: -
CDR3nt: TGTGCCAGCAGCTTAGAAGGTTTTGGTGCTTTTGGCTACACCTTC
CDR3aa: CASSLEGFGAFGYTF

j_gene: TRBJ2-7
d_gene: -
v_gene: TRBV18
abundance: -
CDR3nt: TGTGCCAGCTCACCCTATCCCAGGGGCTCCTACGAGCAGTACTTC
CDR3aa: CASSPYPRGSYEQYF

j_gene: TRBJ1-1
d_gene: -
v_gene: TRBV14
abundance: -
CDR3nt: TGTGCCAGCAGCCAAGTTGCAGGAACTGAAGCTTTCTTT
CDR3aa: CASSQVAGTEAFF

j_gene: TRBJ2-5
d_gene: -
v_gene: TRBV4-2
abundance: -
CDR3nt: TGTGCCAGCAGCCAAGACCCTGGGTCTGAGACCCAGTACTTC
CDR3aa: CASSQDPGSETQYF

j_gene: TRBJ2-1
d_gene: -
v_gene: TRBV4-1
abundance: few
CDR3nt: TGCGCCAGCAGCCTTAGCGTCGCGGATAATGAGCAGTTCTTC
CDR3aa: CASSLSVADNEQFF

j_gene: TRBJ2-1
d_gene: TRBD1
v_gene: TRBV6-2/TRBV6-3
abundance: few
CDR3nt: TGTGCCAGCCTATTCCGGGACAGGGGGCGGAATGAGCAGTTCTTC
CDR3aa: CASLFRDRGRNEQFF

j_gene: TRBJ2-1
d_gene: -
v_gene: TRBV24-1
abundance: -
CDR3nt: TGTGCCACCAGTGATTGGAGGGTAAGGGGTGAGCAGTTCTTC
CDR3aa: CATSDWRVRGEQFF

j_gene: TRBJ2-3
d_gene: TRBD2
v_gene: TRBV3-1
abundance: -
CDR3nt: TGTGCCAGCAGCCGGCTAGCGGGGGGCAATACCCGCACAGATACGCAGTATTTT
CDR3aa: CASSRLAGGNTRTDTQYF

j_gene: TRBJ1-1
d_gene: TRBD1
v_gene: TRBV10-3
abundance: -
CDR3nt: TGTGCCATCAAGGGGACAGTGATGAACACTGAAGCTTTCTTT
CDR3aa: CAIKGTVMNTEAFF

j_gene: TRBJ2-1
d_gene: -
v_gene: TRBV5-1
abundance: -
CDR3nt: TGCGCCAGCAGCTTAACGGGACCCATCAATGAGCAGTTCTTC
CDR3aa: CASSLTGPINEQFF

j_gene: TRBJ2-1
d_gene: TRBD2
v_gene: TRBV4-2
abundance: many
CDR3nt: TGTGCCAGCAGCCAGGTAGCGGGAAACAATGAGCAGTTCTTC
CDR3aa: CASSQVAGNNEQFF

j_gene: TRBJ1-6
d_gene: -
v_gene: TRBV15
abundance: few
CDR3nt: TGTGCCACCAGCAGTGGGAATTCACCCCTCCACTTT
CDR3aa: CATSSGNSPLHF

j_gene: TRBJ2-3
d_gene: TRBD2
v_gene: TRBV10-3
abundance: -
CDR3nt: TGTGCCATCAGTGAGCCACTAGCGGGCACAGATACGCAGTATTTT
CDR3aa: CAISEPLAGTDTQYF

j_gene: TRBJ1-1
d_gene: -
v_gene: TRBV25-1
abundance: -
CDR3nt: TGTGCCAGCAGTGAAGGGCCCGGGGGCACTGAAGCTTTCTTT
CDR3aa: CASSEGPGGTEAFF

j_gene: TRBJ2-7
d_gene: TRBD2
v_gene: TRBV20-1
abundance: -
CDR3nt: TGCAGTGCTAGTGGGCTAGCGGGAGCCAGTTCCTACGAGCAGTACTTC
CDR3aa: CSASGLAGASSYEQYF

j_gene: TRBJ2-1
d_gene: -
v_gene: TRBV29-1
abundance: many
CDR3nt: TGCAGCGTTGAAGATGGCGGGCACAATGAGCAGTTCTTC
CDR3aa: CSVEDGGHNEQFF

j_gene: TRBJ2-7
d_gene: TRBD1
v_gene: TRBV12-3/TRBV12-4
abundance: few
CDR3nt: TGTGCCAGCAGCCCCATCCCGGGACAGGGGCCATACGAGCAGTACTTC
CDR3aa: CASSPIPGQGPYEQYF

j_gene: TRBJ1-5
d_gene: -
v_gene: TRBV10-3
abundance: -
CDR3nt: TGTGCCATCAGCCTGATATGCCCCCAGCATTTT
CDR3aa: CAISLICPQHF

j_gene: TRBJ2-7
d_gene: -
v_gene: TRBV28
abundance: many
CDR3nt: TGTGCCAGCAGTTTCGGGGGATCCCACGAGCAGTACTTC
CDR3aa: CASSFGGSHEQYF